The 20 T cell receptor beta chains in this list originate from one sample, sequenced in a study of radiotherapy plus CTLA-4 blockade in lung cancer. Sequencing used immunoSEQ multiplex PCR; TCRdb keeps in-frame clones, though not all of them. Found here are about 93,000 clones, roughly 88% of them singletons; the top ten hold nearly 5%. The sample in question was peripheral blood, obtained from a patient treated with radiotherapy plus ipilimumab. Receptors were obtained from a human donor with non-small cell lung cancer that progressed on radiotherapy plus ipilimumab.

This clone was observed a few times. The chain joins TRBV19 to TRBJ1-2; no firm D call. V was trimmed by 7 bases and J by 2 bases, leaving 14 bases between them. From germline, CDR1 is LNHDA and CDR2 SQIVND (reference sequence). This CDR3 region has 14 residues. The CDR3 DNA is TGTGCCAGTATCCGAAAGGACGGAAACTATGGCTACACCTTC. Translated: CASIRKDGNYGYTF.

The chain carries TRBV10-3 and TRBJ2-5; perhaps TRBD1 as D (8 bases). Germline lookup yields CDR1 ENHRY and CDR2 SYGVKD. The V gene lost 6 bases and the J gene lost 5 bases, with 13 bases spanning the gap. This CDR3 has 13 amino acids. Here the CDR3 reads CAISGQGGETQYF. The CDR3 DNA reads TGTGCCATCAGCGGACAGGGAGGGGAGACCCAGTACTTC.

The V gene is TRBV5-6, the J gene TRBJ1-6; TRBD1 aligns across 11 bases. There are 15 residues in the CDR3. Germline assignment: CDR1 SGHDT and CDR2 YYEEEE. After removal of 4 bases from V and 10 bases from J, the junction contained 7 bases not matched to a gene. The CDR3 sequence: CASSIGDRGGSPLHF. As DNA, the CDR3 is TGTGCCAGCAGCATCGGGGACAGGGGGGGGTCACCCCTCCACTTT. Looking up the rest from reference TRBV5-6 and TRBJ1-6 gives the full variable domain: DAGVTQSPTHLIKTRGQQVTLRCSPKSGHDTVSWYQQALGQGPQFIFQYYEEEERQRGNFPDRFSGHQFPNYSSELNVNALLLGDSALYLCASSIGDRGGSPLHFGNGTRLTVT.

The rearrangement links TRBV5-1 to TRBJ2-3, with D perhaps TRBD2 (5 bases). Trimming shortened V by 1 base and J by 4 bases, and 10 bases separated the two germline ends. Germline V CDR1 and CDR2: SGHRS, YFSETQ. The CDR3 is 14 amino acids. The CDR3 DNA reads TGCGCCAGCAGCTTGCCGAGCGGAGCAGATACGCAGTATTTT. This codes for CASSLPSGADTQYF.

The chain combines TRBV9 with TRBJ1-2; no clear D gene. The CDR3 length is 13 residues. V was shortened by 2 bases and J by 2 bases, with 7 bases between the two germline ends. The germline CDR1 and CDR2 sequences are SGDLS and YYNGEE. CDR3 sequence: CASSVQENYGYTF. The DNA for the CDR3 is TGTGCCAGCAGCGTCCAGGAGAACTATGGCTACACCTTC.

About this clone itself: The junction departs from the called germline gene at one end, perhaps through a read error. The chain is built from TRBV7-7 and TRBJ2-5; D gene ambiguous. This CDR3 spans 14 amino acids. Germline assignment: CDR1 SSHAT and CDR2 FNYEAQ (reference sequence). The CDR3 DNA reads TGTGCTAGCAGCTTCGACTTGACCCAAGAGACCCAGTACTTC. Its protein is CASSFDLTQETQYF.

V and J are TRBV4-1 and TRBJ2-2; 8 positions agree with TRBD2. V lost 4 bases to trimming and J lost 0 bases; unmatched junction nucleotides: 16. The CDR3 has 20 amino acids. Germline V CDR1 and CDR2: MGHRA, YSYEKL. CDR3 loop: CASSPLLAVLNSANTGELFF. CDR3 DNA: TGCGCCAGCAGCCCTTTACTAGCGGTCCTAAACTCCGCGAACACCGGGGAGCTGTTTTTT.

The V call is TRBV6-5, the J call TRBJ1-1; 7 positions agree with TRBD1. This CDR3 is 15 amino acids long. V dropped 0 bases and J dropped 1; count of bases not matched to a gene: 2. Germline CDR1 MNHEY, CDR2 SVGAGI. CDR3 loop: CASSYSNRGNTEAFF. CDR3 DNA: TGTGCCAGCAGTTACTCGAACAGGGGGAACACTGAAGCTTTCTTT.

The chain couples TRBV6-5 to TRBJ2-1, with 9 nucleotides matching TRBD2. Per the germline V gene, CDR1 is MNHEY and CDR2 is SVGAGI. V gave up 0 bases and J gave up 5 bases; unmatched junction bases: 2. This CDR3 has 15 amino acids. In DNA, the CDR3 is TGTGCCAGCAGTTACTCGACTAGCGGTCACAATGAGCAGTTCTTC. Translating it yields CASSYSTSGHNEQFF.

The V gene is TRBV20-1, the J gene TRBJ1-2; D is ambiguous. The CDR3 is made up of 11 amino acids. Germline V gene data show CDR1 as DFQATT and CDR2 as SNEGSKA (reference sequence). V lost 7 bases and J lost 4, with 10 bases in between. CDR3 amino acids: CSVKGAYGYTF. CDR3 nucleotides: TGCAGTGTAAAGGGCGCCTATGGCTACACCTTC.

Regarding this clone: Germline is not matched at one junction end, which may reflect a read error. The chain joins TRBV6-1 to TRBJ1-2, with unresolved D. This CDR3 is 13 amino acids long. Germline V gives CDR1 MNHNS, CDR2 SASEGT. For the CDR3, the DNA is TGTGCCAGCAGAGAAGGGTTTAACTATGGCTACACCTTC. It yields the protein CASREGFNYGYTF.

The J gene is TRBJ2-2, the V gene TRBV29-1, with 8 positions matching TRBD1. J gave up 0 bases and V 6 bases, and 9 bases lay outside the gene matches. Germline V CDR1 and CDR2: SQVTM, ANQGSEA. The CDR3 length is 16 residues. Written as DNA, the CDR3 is TGCAGCGTGACGGGACAGGAGGGCTCGAACACCGGGGAGCTGTTTTTT. This gives the protein CSVTGQEGSNTGELFF.

This chain links TRBV29-1 with TRBJ2-5, with 8 bases identical to TRBD1. CDR1 and CDR2 from the germline V gene are SQVTM and ANQGSEA. V trimming: 4 bases; J trimming: 4 bases; junction bases outside the gene matches: 2. The CDR3 is 12 amino acids. The CDR3 reads CSVGTGRETQYF. CDR3 bases: TGCAGCGTTGGGACAGGGCGAGAGACCCAGTACTTC.

The chain recombines TRBV30 with TRBJ2-1; 11 nucleotides match TRBD2. The CDR3 sequence is 18 residues long. CDR1 and CDR2 (germline): GTSNPN, SVGIG (reference sequence). Trimming cost V 0 bases and J 1 base; bases outside gene matches: 8. The chain's CDR3 is CAWSVRSSGRTSYNEQFF. The CDR3 nucleotides are TGTGCCTGGAGTGTAAGGTCTAGCGGGAGGACGTCCTACAATGAGCAGTTCTTC.

The rearrangement uses TRBV11-1 and TRBJ2-7; D is undetermined. The germline CDR1 and CDR2 sequences are SGHAT and FQDESV (reference sequence). V lost 1 base, J lost 3 bases, and 10 bases lay in between. The length of the CDR3 is 14 residues. This CDR3 reads CASSLGTDLYEQYF. The DNA of the CDR3 is TGTGCCAGCAGCTTAGGGACGGACCTCTACGAGCAGTACTTC.

V and J are TRBV18 and TRBJ2-1; maybe TRBD1 (6 bases). Trimming took off 1 base at V and 4 bases at J, with 17 bases between the two ends. The length of the CDR3 is 17 residues. In germline, CDR1 is KGHSH, CDR2 LQKENI. The CDR3 loop is CASSPRGQGFAYNEQFF. CDR3 coding DNA: TGTGCCAGCTCACCACGTGGTCAGGGGTTCGCATACAATGAGCAGTTCTTC.

This chain links TRBV6-5 with TRBJ1-6, with no clear D. V was pared by 6 bases and J by 4 bases, with 13 bases between. Germline CDR1 reads MNHEY; CDR2 reads SVGAGI. The CDR3 length is 15 residues. CDR3 in amino acids: CASSIEGPYNSPLHF. The CDR3 DNA sequence: TGTGCCAGCAGCATCGAAGGCCCTTATAATTCACCCCTCCACTTT.

V usage is TRBV5-4 and J usage is TRBJ2-7; tentative D call: TRBD2 (6 bases). V shed 4 bases and J shed 4 bases, with 15 bases lying between them. Per the germline V gene, CDR1 is SGHNT and CDR2 is YYREEE (reference sequence). CDR3 length equals 14 residues. CDR3 nucleotides: TGTGCCAGCAGCCCGGGGACTGGGGCGTACGAGCAGTACTTC. Protein sequence: CASSPGTGAYEQYF.

The chain's CDR3 is CASSDGNNYEQYF. CDR3 sequence (DNA): TGTGCCAGTAGTGACGGAAATAATTACGAGCAGTACTTC. The chain joins TRBV19 to TRBJ2-7; D not resolved. CDR3 size: 13 residues. V was pared by 5 bases and J by 4 bases, with 12 bases between. CDR1 and CDR2 (germline): LNHDA, SQIVND (reference sequence).

The chain uses TRBV18 and TRBJ1-6; no reliable D call. V dropped 3 bases and J dropped 2 bases, with 8 bases sitting between them. Germline V CDR1 and CDR2: KGHSH, LQKENI. The CDR3 sequence is 15 residues long. CDR3 nucleotides: TGTGCCAGCTCACCCGTAATCGCCTATAATTCACCCCTCCACTTT. Amino acids: CASSPVIAYNSPLHF.